One sample yielded the 15 T cell receptor beta chains listed below, sequenced in a study of T cells after yellow fever vaccination. Via MiXCR, TCRdb re-called the 5' RACE reads, giving one row per CDR3 protein. Of fewer than 350,000 distinct CDR3 sequences listed, 3.5% to 5% are singletons. The specimen was PBMCs, collected 15 days after the yellow fever booster vaccination. The receptors were sampled from a man between 18 and 29 years old who received the YFV17D yellow fever vaccine.

The chain is built from TRBV6-2 or TRBV6-3 and TRBJ1-5; 10 nucleotides agree with TRBD1. CDR1 is MNHEY, CDR2 SVGEGT, per germline. This CDR3 comprises 16 residues. With 2 bases clipped from V and 5 bases from J, the junction kept 6 bases outside the gene matches. CDR3 DNA sequence: TGTGCCAGCAGTTACGTGACAGGGGGCGCGGATCAGCCCCAGCATTTT. Its protein is CASSYVTGGADQPQHF.

The V call is TRBV2, the J call TRBJ2-7; D remains ambiguous. Per the germline V gene, CDR1 is SNHLY and CDR2 is FYNNEI. The CDR3 runs to 11 residues. The ends were cut back, 7 bases at V and 3 bases at J, with 7 bases in the middle. This CDR3 reads CASNPYYEQYF. Here the CDR3 DNA reads TGTGCCAGCAATCCTTACTACGAGCAGTACTTC.

This clonotype was seen a handful of times. V usage is TRBV15 and J usage is TRBJ2-3; D gene uncertain. Germline CDR1 is LNHNV and CDR2 is YYDKDF (reference sequence). This CDR3 is built from 13 residues. The V gene lost 2 bases and the J gene lost 6 bases, with 9 bases spanning the gap. The CDR3 protein is CATSRSTSDTQYF. The DNA of the CDR3 is TGTGCCACCAGCAGAAGTACCTCGGATACGCAGTATTTT.

The J gene is TRBJ1-1, the V gene TRBV12-3 or TRBV12-4, with D perhaps TRBD1 (6 bases). V shed 10 bases and J shed 5 bases, with 20 bases lying between them. The CDR3 has 14 amino acids. The CDR3 DNA reads TGTGCCAACTCGGACCGGGGGGGGCCGACTGAAGCTTTCTTT. Its protein product is CANSDRGGPTEAFF.

This clonotype was detected many times. This chain links TRBV10-3 with TRBJ2-3, with 11 nucleotides matching TRBD2. The ends lost 0 bases at V and 8 bases at J; junction bases unmatched: 7. This CDR3 has 16 amino acids. CDR1 and CDR2 (germline): ENHRY, SYGVKD. The CDR3 bases are TGTGCCATCAGTGAGTCCGGCGCTAGCGGGGGGATTACGCAGTATTTT. Amino acid sequence: CAISESGASGGITQYF.

V is TRBV7-9 and J is TRBJ1-2, with TRBD1 as a possible D gene (5 bases). Germline V CDR1 and CDR2: SEHNR, FQNEAQ (reference sequence). Trimming removed 5 bases at V and 1 base at J, with 8 bases between. The CDR3 is 13 residues long. CDR3 sequence: CASSTDNNYGYTF. In DNA form, the CDR3 reads TGTGCCAGCAGCACGGACAATAACTATGGCTACACCTTC.

A few counts support this clonotype. The genes are TRBV5-1 and TRBJ2-3, with D perhaps TRBD1 (6 bases). Germline V gene lookup returns CDR1 SGHRS and CDR2 YFSETQ. This CDR3 has 14 residues. V lost 5 bases and J lost 1, with 11 bases in between. CDR3 amino acids: CASRIPGGTDTQYF. The CDR3 region has the DNA TGCGCCAGCAGAATACCAGGGGGCACAGATACGCAGTATTTT.

This clonotype was observed a handful of times. The gene calls are TRBV18 and TRBJ2-4; a possible D gene is TRBD2 (5 bases). V was shortened by 3 bases and J by 1 base, with 10 bases between the two germline ends. Germline CDR1 and CDR2: KGHSH and LQKENI. The CDR3 is 15 amino acids. In DNA, the CDR3 is TGTGCCAGCTCACCTCCGGCGGGCGCCAAAAACATTCAGTACTTC. Translating gives CASSPPAGAKNIQYF.

This clonotype has only a few counts. The V and J genes are TRBV9 and TRBJ2-1; 9 positions agree with TRBD1. CDR1 is SGDLS, CDR2 YYNGEE, per germline. V lost 4 bases and J lost 1; bases outside the gene matches: 6. The CDR3 covers 16 residues. In DNA form, the CDR3 reads TGTGCCAGCAGCCCCCGGGACAGGGCATCCTACAATGAGCAGTTCTTC. Amino acid sequence: CASSPRDRASYNEQFF. Using reference TRBV9 and TRBJ2-1 for the parts outside the CDR3, the full variable domain is DSGVTQTPKHLITATGQRVTLRCSPRSGDLSVYWYQQSLDQGLQFLIQYYNGEERAKGNILERFSAQQFPDLHSELNLSSLELGDSALYFCASSPRDRASYNEQFFGPGTRLTVL.

This clonotype was counted at least ten times. The V call is TRBV27, the J call TRBJ1-2, with D maybe TRBD1 (6 bases). The CDR3 loop spans 13 amino acids. The V gene lost 2 bases and the J gene lost 8 bases, with 12 bases spanning the gap. Germline V gene data show CDR1 as MNHEY and CDR2 as SMNVEV (reference sequence). The CDR3 DNA sequence: TGTGCCAGCAGTTTAAGGGGGGCCCAGGGCTACACCTTC. It is translated as CASSLRGAQGYTF.

Only a few counts were recorded for this clonotype. This chain links TRBV7-6 with TRBJ2-3; TRBD1 is a possible D gene (6 bases). Per germline, CDR1 SGHVS and CDR2 FNYEAQ. This CDR3 comprises 15 residues. Trimming cost V 2 bases and J 2 bases, with 11 bases left between them. CDR3 DNA: TGTGCCAGCAGCTTACAGGGGTTATACACAGATACGCAGTATTTT. Its protein product is CASSLQGLYTDTQYF.

The chain joins TRBV18 to TRBJ1-3; D gene ambiguous. Germline values: CDR1 KGHSH, CDR2 LQKENI. V lost 6 bases to trimming and J lost 2 bases, with 14 bases between them. CDR3 length: 15 amino acids. The DNA for the CDR3 is TGTGCCAGCTCCCAGACGGGTGAACCTGGAAACACCATATATTTT. This codes for CASSQTGEPGNTIYF.

The chain couples TRBV5-5 to TRBJ2-1, with TRBD2 matching over 13 bases. CDR3 size: 19 residues. Trimming cost V 4 bases and J 10 bases; bases outside gene matches: 20. Germline lookup yields CDR1 SGHKS and CDR2 YYEKEE (reference sequence). The CDR3 spells CASSHHPSLGLAGKDEQFF. The CDR3 DNA is TGTGCCAGCAGCCACCACCCCTCGTTGGGACTAGCGGGGAAGGACGAGCAGTTCTTC.

The V gene is TRBV7-6, the J gene TRBJ2-2, with TRBD2 matching over 14 bases. V was clipped by 6 bases and J by 8 bases; unmatched bases: 14. Germline lookup yields CDR1 SGHVS and CDR2 FNYEAQ. The CDR3 length is 18 residues. CDR3 coding DNA: TGTGCCAGCAGTCCTCCACCGGGACTAGCGGGGGAGGCGGGGGAGCTGTTTTTT. Its translation: CASSPPPGLAGEAGELFF.

This clonotype was recorded at least ten times. The CDR3 coding sequence is TGTGCCAGCAGCTTAGCCTCGGGGGGGGGTGAGCAGTTCTTC. Translated, it gives CASSLASGGGEQFF. The chain joins TRBV7-7 to TRBJ2-1, with TRBD2 matching over 8 bases. Germline assignment: CDR1 SSHAT and CDR2 FNYEAQ (reference sequence). Trimming cost V 0 bases and J 9 bases; bases outside gene matches: 4. This CDR3 region has 14 residues.